This T cell receptor (beta chain) was recorded in a study of regulatory T cells in long-lasting Graves disease. Study-wide results and caveats: Persistent Graves' patients showed less TCR diversity than newly diagnosed patients showed.

Time point of the sample: newly diagnosed GD, antithyroid drugs for less than 3 months. PBMC-derived RNA was used for the TCR library. Patients came from an endocrinology department in Xi'an, China. V was pared by 8 bases and J by 7 bases, with 15 bases between. This CDR3 has 13 amino acids. Germline V gives CDR1 MNHNS, CDR2 SASEGT. The sample holds many counts of this clonotype. Its specificity is not known. Assembly of TCR beta libraries relied on iRepertoire HTBI primers together with Arm-PCR of CDR3 regions. In TCRdb, the multiplex PCR reads were re-called with MiXCR into one record per CDR3 protein. The table lists 350,000 to 450,000 distinct CDR3 sequences, approximately 15% of them singletons, with 16% in the top ten. This same sample was also part of a study on T cells in Graves' hyperthyroidism and ophthalmopathy. As that report states: Lactation, pregnancy, other autoimmune disease or uncontrolled infection led to exclusion of patients.

Material: peripheral blood mononuclear cells (PBMCs), obtained at new diagnosis, from a patient treated with antithyroid drugs. The chain links TRBV6-1 to TRBJ1-5; possible D gene TRBD1, 5 bases. This sequence originates from a woman younger than 45 with Graves disease. CDR3 nucleotides: TGTGCCAGCCAGGGTGAGGGAGGGCAGCCCCAGCATTTT. Translated: CASQGEGGQPQHF.